Listed here are 27 T cell receptor beta chains from one sample, sequenced in a study of blood T cells in healthy people across ages. A second roughly 6 to 11 cycle PCR used barcoded and J-beta primers. Via MiXCR, TCRdb re-called the 5' RACE reads, giving one row per CDR3 protein. The data contain 1 million or so distinct CDR3 sequences, 45% of them singletons. Source material: blood. Source of these receptors: a woman aged 60-70 years in good health.

This chain connects TRBV24-1 to TRBJ2-3; TRBD2 aligns across 9 bases. This CDR3 has 16 amino acids. Per germline, CDR1 KGHDR and CDR2 SFDVKD. The J segment lost 2 bases and the V segment lost 4 bases, leaving 6 bases of the junction unmatched. CDR3 DNA: TGTGCCACCAGTGAGTGGACTAGCGAAGACACAGATACGCAGTATTTT. It yields the protein CATSEWTSEDTDTQYF.

The rearrangement uses TRBV5-4 and TRBJ2-5, with TRBD1 matching 7 bases. V gave up 0 bases and J gave up 1 base; unmatched junction bases: 3. This CDR3 has 15 residues. CDR1 and CDR2 (germline): SGHNT, YYREEE (reference sequence). The DNA of the CDR3 is TGTGCCAGCAGCTTGGCCCGGACAGGCCAAGAGACCCAGTACTTC. Its protein is CASSLARTGQETQYF. Using reference TRBV5-4 and TRBJ2-5 for the parts outside the CDR3, the full variable domain is ETGVTQSPTHLIKTRGQQVTLRCSSQSGHNTVSWYQQALGQGPQFIFQYYREEENGRGNFPPRFSGLQFPNYSSELNVNALELDDSALYLCASSLARTGQETQYFGPGTRLLVL.

The chain links TRBV7-3 to TRBJ2-7; 7 bases fit TRBD2. The CDR3 totals 14 residues. The V and J ends lost 2 bases and 3 bases, in that order; junction bases with no gene match: 4. Germline V gene data show CDR1 as SGHTA and CDR2 as FQGTGA. Here the CDR3 reads CASSLELALYEQYF. The CDR3 nucleotides are TGTGCCAGCAGCTTAGAACTAGCGCTCTACGAGCAGTACTTC.

V is TRBV30 and J is TRBJ2-5; D is perhaps TRBD2 (5 bases). The J call may be mistaken, given a closer DNA end match to TRBJ2-7. The CDR3 runs to 14 residues. Germline V lookup: CDR1 GTSNPN, CDR2 SVGIG (reference sequence). As DNA, the CDR3 is TGTGCCTGGAGTGTTGGAGGCGCCACCTACGAGCAGTACTTC. Translating it yields CAWSVGGATYEQYF.

In its sample, this clonotype was seen a few times. The chain recombines TRBV3-1 with TRBJ1-1; no firm D call. With 0 bases removed from V and 2 bases from J, the gap between germline ends came to 13 bases. The CDR3 sequence is 16 residues long. From germline, CDR1 is LGHDT and CDR2 YNNKEL (reference sequence). The DNA for the CDR3 is TGTGCCAGCAGCCAAGACGGTGTTCCAACAAACACTGAAGCTTTCTTT. Amino acids: CASSQDGVPTNTEAFF.

The chain links TRBV6-1 to TRBJ2-1, with D perhaps TRBD2 (5 bases). In germline, CDR1 is MNHNS, CDR2 SASEGT. The CDR3 runs 15 residues. Trimming pared 4 bases from V and 0 bases from J, leaving 10 bases between. Here the CDR3 reads CASSGAGTSYNEQFF. The CDR3 DNA follows: TGTGCCAGCAGTGGGGCGGGTACCTCCTACAATGAGCAGTTCTTC.

This clonotype was counted only a few times. The CDR3 DNA is TGTGCCATCAGTGAAGCCTCCCTAGCGGGAGGGAATGAGCAGTTCTTC. Amino acids: CAISEASLAGGNEQFF. The chain couples TRBV10-3 to TRBJ2-1; 12 positions agree with TRBD2. The germline gives CDR1 ENHRY, CDR2 SYGVKD. Germline trimming cut 3 bases from V and 7 bases from J; bases unmatched to any gene: 7. This CDR3 is 16 amino acids long.

This clonotype was detected a few times. The V gene is TRBV27, the J gene TRBJ2-7; 10 nucleotides align to TRBD1. The CDR3 loop spans 15 amino acids. After removal of 5 bases from V and 6 bases from J, the junction contained 10 bases not matched to a gene. From germline, CDR1 is MNHEY and CDR2 SMNVEV (reference sequence). For the CDR3, the DNA is TGTGCCAGCAGTCCGTCGGGACAGGGGTCGCTCGAGCAGTACTTC. Translating gives CASSPSGQGSLEQYF.

A few counts support this clonotype. The genes are TRBV9 and TRBJ2-1; no firm D call. Germline V CDR1 and CDR2: SGDLS, YYNGEE. Deletions cut 0 bases from V and 4 bases from J, with 11 bases between. This CDR3 contains 15 residues. DNA of the CDR3: TGTGCCAGCAGCGTAGAGAACAGCCTTTACAATGAGCAGTTCTTC. Translated, it gives CASSVENSLYNEQFF.

This clonotype was seen only a few times. The chain couples TRBV12-5 to TRBJ2-7; D not resolved. The V gene's germline CDR1 is LGHNT and CDR2 FRNRAP. The CDR3 loop spans 13 amino acids. V was clipped by 3 bases and J by 2 bases, with 8 bases between them. The CDR3 here is CASGFGSPYEQYF. The CDR3 DNA reads TGTGCTAGTGGTTTCGGGTCCCCCTACGAGCAGTACTTC.

The chain joins TRBV20-1 to TRBJ2-1; the D gene is possibly TRBD1 (6 bases). This CDR3 spans 12 amino acids. The V end lost 7 bases, the J end lost 8 bases, and 15 bases lay between the germline ends. Germline CDR1 DFQATT, CDR2 SNEGSKA (reference sequence). The CDR3 DNA follows: TGCAGTGTCCCCCGGGACAAGTATGAGCAGTTCTTC. It is translated as CSVPRDKYEQFF.

The V gene is TRBV10-2, the J gene TRBJ2-5, with TRBD2 identical over 8 bases. V dropped 0 bases and J dropped 5; count of bases not matched to a gene: 5. The CDR3 is 15 amino acids. Germline values: CDR1 WSHSY, CDR2 SAAADI. CDR3 residues: CASSESSGTGETQYF. For the CDR3, the DNA is TGCGCCAGCAGTGAGTCTAGCGGGACGGGGGAGACCCAGTACTTC.

The chain carries TRBV12-5 and TRBJ1-2; D is perhaps TRBD1 (5 bases). From germline, CDR1 is LGHNT and CDR2 FRNRAP. CDR3 length: 15 residues. V was cut by 2 bases and J by 6 bases, with 16 bases left in between. Written as DNA, the CDR3 is TGTGCTAGTGGTTTGAGCGGGGCAGGGTTGCATGGCTACACCTTC. Encoded protein: CASGLSGAGLHGYTF.

J is TRBJ2-3 and V is TRBV2; D is unresolved. This CDR3 has 13 amino acids. CDR1 is SNHLY, CDR2 FYNNEI, per germline. V gave up 0 bases and J gave up 7 bases, with 8 bases separating them. The CDR3 is CASSEAPGHTQYF. In DNA, the CDR3 is TGTGCCAGCAGTGAAGCTCCCGGGCATACGCAGTATTTT.

The chain carries TRBV5-5 and TRBJ2-4, with 9 bases identical to TRBD1. CDR1 is SGHKS, CDR2 YYEKEE, per germline (reference sequence). V was clipped by 4 bases and J by 8 bases; unmatched bases: 10. The CDR3 consists of 15 residues. This CDR3 is CASSAFRQGEDIQYF. In DNA, the CDR3 is TGTGCCAGCAGCGCCTTCCGACAGGGGGAGGACATTCAGTACTTC.

V is TRBV6-5 and J is TRBJ1-6; weak D call: TRBD1 (6 bases). Looked up from germline, CDR1 is MNHEY and CDR2 is SVGAGI. This CDR3 region has 14 residues. Trimming removed 6 bases at V and 5 bases at J, with 11 bases between. The CDR3 here is CASSYREDNSPLHF. The CDR3 DNA sequence: TGTGCCAGCAGCTACAGGGAGGATAATTCACCCCTCCACTTT.

The chain employs TRBV7-6 and TRBJ2-7, with TRBD1 matching over 9 bases. This CDR3 has 14 residues. V shed 5 bases, J shed 3 bases, and the junction held 5 bases outside the gene matches. The V gene's germline CDR1 is SGHVS and CDR2 FNYEAQ. CDR3 in amino acids: CASSETGGDYEQYF. DNA of the CDR3: TGTGCCAGCAGCGAGACAGGGGGAGACTACGAGCAGTACTTC.

The chain combines TRBV20-1 with TRBJ1-4; TRBD1 is a possible D gene (5 bases). With 0 bases removed from V and 4 bases from J, the gap between germline ends came to 9 bases. The CDR3 runs 14 residues. Germline V lookup: CDR1 DFQATT, CDR2 SNEGSKA (reference sequence). The CDR3 sequence: CSARDEGLNEKLFF. For the CDR3, the DNA is TGCAGTGCTAGAGATGAGGGGCTTAATGAAAAACTGTTTTTT.

The V gene is TRBV18, the J gene TRBJ2-5, with a weak D call TRBD1 (6 bases). The CDR3 spans 17 residues. The ends were cut back, 1 base at V and 6 bases at J, with 21 bases in the middle. Germline loops: CDR1 KGHSH, CDR2 LQKENI. CDR3 protein: CASSPLSGKGVVKTQYF. For the CDR3, the DNA is TGTGCCAGCTCACCACTATCCGGGAAGGGGGTAGTAAAGACCCAGTACTTC.

This chain uses TRBV7-2 with TRBJ2-7; 8 bases agree with TRBD2. The CDR3 sequence is 14 residues long. The J segment lost 6 bases and the V segment lost 6 bases, leaving 10 bases of the junction unmatched. Germline values: CDR1 SGHTA, CDR2 FQGNSA. The CDR3 DNA reads TGTGCCAGCAGTCTTCTCAGCGGGAGTTCCGAGCAGTACTTC. Protein product: CASSLLSGSSEQYF.

This clonotype was observed many times. The chain is built from TRBV14 and TRBJ2-5; D is ambiguous. From germline, CDR1 is SGHDN and CDR2 FVKESK. This CDR3 comprises 13 residues. The germline V and J ends were trimmed by 1 base and 2 bases, with 5 bases remaining between them. The CDR3 spells CASSQGPQETQYF. DNA of the CDR3: TGTGCCAGCAGCCAAGGACCGCAAGAGACCCAGTACTTC.

This chain links TRBV2 with TRBJ2-3; 7 nucleotides agree with TRBD2. The V segment lost 6 bases and the J segment 1 base; nucleotides outside the gene matches: 10. The CDR3 spans 16 residues. Per germline, CDR1 SNHLY and CDR2 FYNNEI. CDR3 nucleotides: TGTGCCAGCAGCCTATTGGGCGGGAGTGGCACAGATACGCAGTATTTT. Translating it yields CASSLLGGSGTDTQYF.

The chain combines TRBV20-1 with TRBJ1-2, with 8 nucleotides matching TRBD1. Germline V gives CDR1 DFQATT, CDR2 SNEGSKA (reference sequence). The CDR3 runs 15 residues. The V and J ends lost 0 bases and 6 bases, in that order; junction bases with no gene match: 9. The CDR3 bases are TGCAGTGCTAGAGACCCGCAGGGGGCTGAGGATGGCTACACCTTC. This codes for CSARDPQGAEDGYTF.

To note about this clonotype: A junction end diverges from the germline sequence, so it may reflect a read error. This chain joins TRBV7-7 and TRBJ2-3; D may correspond to TRBD1 or TRBD2 (5 bases each). The CDR3 has 20 residues. Germline lookup yields CDR1 SSHAT and CDR2 FNYEAQ (reference sequence). The CDR3 region has the DNA TGTGCCGGCAGCCCCGTTGCTTTGGGGGTAACAATAATCAGCACAGATACGCAGTATTTT. Translated: CAGSPVALGVTIISTDTQYF.

The chain carries TRBV12-3 or TRBV12-4 and TRBJ2-7; no definite D call. V was clipped by 7 bases and J by 7 bases, with 14 bases between them. This CDR3 is built from 12 residues. For the CDR3, the DNA is TGTGCCAGCACCGCGCGTCACAATGAGCAGTACTTC. This codes for CASTARHNEQYF.

This clonotype has more than one count but fewer than ten. The DNA of the CDR3 is TGTGCCAGCAGTTACTCGATCCGTCCCTCTAGCGGGATAAGGGCCCAAGAGACCCAGTACTTC. This gives the protein CASSYSIRPSSGIRAQETQYF. The J gene is TRBJ2-5, the V gene TRBV6-5; TRBD2 matches 9 bases. Per germline, CDR1 MNHEY and CDR2 SVGAGI. CDR3 length equals 21 residues. V trimming: 0 bases; J trimming: 1 base; junction bases outside the gene matches: 18.

The chain joins TRBV30 to TRBJ2-1; the D gene could be TRBD1 or TRBD2 (6 bases each). The V gene lost 4 bases and the J gene lost 8 bases, with 18 bases spanning the gap. Germline V gene lookup returns CDR1 GTSNPN and CDR2 SVGIG (reference sequence). The CDR3 runs to 14 residues. The DNA for the CDR3 is TGTGCCTGGACCCGGACCCCCGGGGGCCATGAGCAGTTCTTC. It encodes CAWTRTPGGHEQFF.